The TCR beta chain described here comes from a study of blood T cell repertoires in COVID-19. Overall study context: Sources were T cells, B-cell-depleted T cells, or PBMCs; the material itself was cDNA or gDNA.

This clone was found once. Per the germline V gene, CDR1 is SGHNT and CDR2 is YYREEE (reference sequence). This CDR3 is built from 14 residues. Trimming removed 4 bases at V and 2 bases at J, with 12 bases between. Per the authors' pipeline: Nucleated cell number was recorded as an estimate derived from reference gene primer amplification. Sequenced by immunoSEQ multiplex PCR; TCRdb stores in-frame clones only, minus some. The D gene and trimming were derived from the DNA, and the V and J assignments and clone size from that table. In the table there are 150,000 to 200,000 clones, roughly 86% of which are singletons.

The sequenced sample was peripheral blood. The V gene is TRBV5-4, the J gene TRBJ2-5; TRBD1 might be the D (5 bases). This receptor was identified in a middle-aged man who had recovered from COVID-19. The CDR3 DNA follows: TGTGCCAGCAGCCGACAGTCAGGACAAGAGACCCAGTACTTC. The encoded protein is CASSRQSGQETQYF.